A selection of T cell receptor beta chains follows, all from one sample in a study of shared T cell receptors in the human thymus. Assay used: immunoSEQ multiplex PCR; TCRdb lists only in-frame clones, some missing. Here the sample spans about 660,000 clones, roughly 90% being singletons. These data also formed part of another study, on human thymus T cells.

Sample: thymocytes. These receptors all stem from a boy under two years old with a congenital heart defect. The CDR3 runs from the conserved cysteine through the conserved F or W. The order of the fields is clone size, D gene, CDR3 length, J gene, V gene, CDR3 protein, CDR3 DNA. A D gene is named only where the DNA matches it firmly. Clone size is given for some rows only: seen once, a few or many times, or a class if the clone is expanded.

abundance: once
d_gene: TRBD2
len: 16
j_gene: TRBJ2-1
v_gene: TRBV11-3
CDR3aa: CASSRLAGAAHNEQFF
CDR3nt: TGTGCCAGCAGTCGACTAGCGGGAGCGGCCCACAATGAGCAGTTCTTC

abundance: NA
d_gene: NA
len: 16
j_gene: TRBJ2-7
v_gene: TRBV4-3
CDR3aa: CASSQLFTGLGNEQYF
CDR3nt: TGCGCCAGCAGCCAGTTGTTTACAGGGTTGGGGAACGAGCAGTACTTC

abundance: NA
d_gene: NA
len: 13
j_gene: TRBJ1-3
v_gene: TRBV30
CDR3aa: CARRRQTGNTIYF
CDR3nt: TGTGCCCGCCGGCGGCAGACTGGAAACACCATATATTTT

abundance: NA
d_gene: TRBD2
len: 14
j_gene: TRBJ2-7
v_gene: TRBV30
CDR3aa: CAGYLAGAYYEQYF
CDR3nt: TGTGCCGGATACTTAGCGGGAGCCTACTACGAGCAGTACTTC

abundance: NA
d_gene: TRBD1
len: 12
j_gene: TRBJ2-7
v_gene: TRBV25-1
CDR3aa: CASRDRGPGQYF
CDR3nt: TGTGCCAGCAGGGACAGGGGTCCCGGGCAGTACTTC

abundance: NA
d_gene: TRBD2
len: 15
j_gene: TRBJ2-2
v_gene: TRBV4-1
CDR3aa: CASSPGLAGTGELFF
CDR3nt: TGCGCCAGCAGCCCCGGACTAGCGGGAACCGGGGAGCTGTTTTTT

abundance: NA
d_gene: TRBD2
len: 17
j_gene: TRBJ2-5
v_gene: TRBV4-3
CDR3aa: CASSQAFSGGGRETQYF
CDR3nt: TGCGCCAGCAGCCAAGCTTTTAGCGGGGGTGGGCGAGAGACCCAGTACTTC

abundance: NA
d_gene: TRBD2
len: 16
j_gene: TRBJ2-7
v_gene: TRBV2
CDR3aa: CASSKTTGTSIHEQYF
CDR3nt: TGTGCCAGCAGTAAAACTACCGGGACTAGCATTCACGAGCAGTACTTC

abundance: NA
d_gene: TRBD1
len: 16
j_gene: TRBJ2-3
v_gene: TRBV5-4
CDR3aa: CASSHRQGAGTDTQYF
CDR3nt: TGTGCCAGCAGCCATCGACAGGGGGCGGGCACAGATACGCAGTATTTT

abundance: NA
d_gene: TRBD1
len: 20
j_gene: TRBJ1-4
v_gene: TRBV7-8
CDR3aa: CASSIPKGRGRWSTNEKLFF
CDR3nt: TGTGCCAGCAGCATACCTAAGGGAAGGGGGCGTTGGTCAACTAATGAAAAACTGTTTTTT

abundance: NA
d_gene: NA
len: 15
j_gene: TRBJ2-5
v_gene: TRBV4-2
CDR3aa: CASSQLLTPPGTQYF
CDR3nt: TGTGCCAGCAGCCAACTACTGACTCCTCCGGGGACCCAGTACTTC

abundance: NA
d_gene: TRBD2
len: 17
j_gene: TRBJ2-3
v_gene: TRBV27
CDR3aa: CASSPIGLAGVTDTQYF
CDR3nt: TGTGCCAGCAGCCCTATCGGTCTAGCGGGAGTAACTGATACGCAGTATTTT

abundance: NA
d_gene: TRBD2
len: 15
j_gene: TRBJ2-3
v_gene: TRBV4-1
CDR3aa: CASSQGTSGRDTQYF
CDR3nt: TGCGCCAGCAGCCAAGGGACTAGCGGGAGGGATACGCAGTATTTT

abundance: NA
d_gene: NA
len: 15
j_gene: TRBJ2-1
v_gene: TRBV9
CDR3aa: CASSSTPQAYNEQFF
CDR3nt: TGTGCCAGCAGCTCTACCCCACAGGCCTACAATGAGCAGTTCTTC

abundance: NA
d_gene: NA
len: 13
j_gene: TRBJ1-1
v_gene: TRBV27
CDR3aa: CASSLRGWTEAFF
CDR3nt: TGTGCCAGCAGTTTAAGGGGTTGGACTGAAGCTTTCTTT

abundance: NA
d_gene: NA
len: 13
j_gene: TRBJ2-5
v_gene: TRBV4-3
CDR3aa: CASSQDGRETQYF
CDR3nt: TGCGCCAGCAGCCAAGATGGGAGGGAGACCCAGTACTTC

abundance: NA
d_gene: NA
len: 18
j_gene: TRBJ2-1
v_gene: TRBV15
CDR3aa: CATSRDNALAMRDNEQFF
CDR3nt: TGTGCCACCAGCAGAGATAACGCCCTAGCGATGCGTGACAATGAGCAGTTCTTC

abundance: NA
d_gene: TRBD2
len: 17
j_gene: TRBJ2-7
v_gene: TRBV4-3
CDR3aa: CASSQEVRGRLLYEQYF
CDR3nt: TGCGCCAGCAGCCAAGAAGTACGCGGGAGGCTCCTATACGAGCAGTACTTC

abundance: NA
d_gene: NA
len: 13
j_gene: TRBJ1-5
v_gene: TRBV25-1
CDR3aa: CASPRAGNQPQHF
CDR3nt: TGTGCCAGCCCCAGAGCGGGCAATCAGCCCCAGCATTTT

abundance: NA
d_gene: TRBD1
len: 18
j_gene: TRBJ1-5
v_gene: TRBV28
CDR3aa: CASSPGQAVTSGHQPQHF
CDR3nt: TGTGCCAGCAGCCCAGGACAGGCGGTAACATCGGGCCATCAGCCCCAGCATTTT

abundance: NA
d_gene: NA
len: 14
j_gene: TRBJ2-2
v_gene: TRBV7-9
CDR3aa: CASSLGLNTGELFF
CDR3nt: TGTGCCAGCAGCTTAGGACTGAACACCGGGGAGCTGTTTTTT

abundance: NA
d_gene: TRBD1
len: 14
j_gene: TRBJ1-2
v_gene: TRBV25-1
CDR3aa: CASSGSGTGGGYTF
CDR3nt: TGTGCCAGCAGTGGCTCTGGGACAGGTGGAGGCTACACCTTC

abundance: NA
d_gene: TRBD2
len: 15
j_gene: TRBJ2-3
v_gene: TRBV4-1
CDR3aa: CASSHLAGVVDTQYF
CDR3nt: TGCGCCAGCAGTCACCTAGCGGGAGTGGTGGATACGCAGTATTTT